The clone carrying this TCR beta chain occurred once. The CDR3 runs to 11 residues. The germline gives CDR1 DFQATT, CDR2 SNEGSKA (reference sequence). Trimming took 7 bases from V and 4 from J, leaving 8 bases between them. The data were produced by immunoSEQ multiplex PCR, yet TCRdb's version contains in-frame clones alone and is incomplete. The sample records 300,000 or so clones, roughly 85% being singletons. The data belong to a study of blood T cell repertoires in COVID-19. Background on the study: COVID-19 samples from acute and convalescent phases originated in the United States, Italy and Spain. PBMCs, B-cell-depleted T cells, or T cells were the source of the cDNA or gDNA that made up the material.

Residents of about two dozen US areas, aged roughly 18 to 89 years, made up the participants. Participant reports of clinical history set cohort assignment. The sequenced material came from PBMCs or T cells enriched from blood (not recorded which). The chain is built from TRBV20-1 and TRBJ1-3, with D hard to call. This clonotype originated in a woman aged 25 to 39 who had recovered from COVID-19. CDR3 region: CSVVAGNTIYF. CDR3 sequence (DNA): TGCAGTGTAGTCGCCGGAAACACCATATATTTT.